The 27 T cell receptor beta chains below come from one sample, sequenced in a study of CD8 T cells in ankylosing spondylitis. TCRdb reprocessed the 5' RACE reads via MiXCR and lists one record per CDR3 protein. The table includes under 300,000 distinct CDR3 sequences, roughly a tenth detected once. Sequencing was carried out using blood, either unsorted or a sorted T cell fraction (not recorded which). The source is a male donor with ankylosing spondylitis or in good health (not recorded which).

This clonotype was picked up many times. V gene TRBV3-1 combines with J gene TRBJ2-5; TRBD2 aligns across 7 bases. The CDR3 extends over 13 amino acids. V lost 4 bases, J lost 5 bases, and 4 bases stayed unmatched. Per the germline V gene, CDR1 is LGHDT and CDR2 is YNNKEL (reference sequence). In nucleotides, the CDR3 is TGTGCCAGCAGCCCCTTGGGGGGGGAGACCCAGTACTTC. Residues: CASSPLGGETQYF.

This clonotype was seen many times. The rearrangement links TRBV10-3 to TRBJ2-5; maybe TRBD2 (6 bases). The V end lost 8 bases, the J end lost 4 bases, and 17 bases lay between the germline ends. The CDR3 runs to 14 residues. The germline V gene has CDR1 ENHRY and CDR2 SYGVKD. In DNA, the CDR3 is TGTGCCATCGGGGGGTCTAGCGACAGAGAGACCCAGTACTTC. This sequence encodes CAIGGSSDRETQYF.

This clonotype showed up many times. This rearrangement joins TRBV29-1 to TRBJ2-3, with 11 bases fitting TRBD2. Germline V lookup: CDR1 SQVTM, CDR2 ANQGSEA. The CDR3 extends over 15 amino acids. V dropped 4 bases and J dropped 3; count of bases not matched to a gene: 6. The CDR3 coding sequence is TGCAGCGTTGGCCCGGCTAGCGGGAGGACAGATACGCAGTATTTT. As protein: CSVGPASGRTDTQYF.

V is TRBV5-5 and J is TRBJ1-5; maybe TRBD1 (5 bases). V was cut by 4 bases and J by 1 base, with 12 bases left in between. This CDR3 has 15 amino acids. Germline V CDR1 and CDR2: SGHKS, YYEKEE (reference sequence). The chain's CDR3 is CASSLRERSNQPQHF. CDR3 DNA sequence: TGTGCCAGCAGCCTCAGGGAGAGGAGCAATCAGCCCCAGCATTTT.

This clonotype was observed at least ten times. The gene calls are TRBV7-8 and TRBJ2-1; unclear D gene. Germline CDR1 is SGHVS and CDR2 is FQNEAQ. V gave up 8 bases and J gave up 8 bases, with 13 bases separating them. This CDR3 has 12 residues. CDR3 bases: TGTGCCAGCCGGATCACCCAGGATGAGCAGTTCTTC. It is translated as CASRITQDEQFF.

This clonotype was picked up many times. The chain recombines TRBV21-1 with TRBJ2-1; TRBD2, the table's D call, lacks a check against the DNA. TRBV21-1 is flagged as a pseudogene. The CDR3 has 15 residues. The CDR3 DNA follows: TGTGCCAGCAGCGATCGCGGGCAAATATACAATGAGCAGTTCTTC. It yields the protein CASSDRGQIYNEQFF.

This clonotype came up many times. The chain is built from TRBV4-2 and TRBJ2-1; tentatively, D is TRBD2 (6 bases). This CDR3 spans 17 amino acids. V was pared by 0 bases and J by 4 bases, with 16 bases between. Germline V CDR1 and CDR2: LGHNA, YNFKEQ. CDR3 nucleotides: TGTGCCAGCAGCCAAGATTGGGGCGGGGAAATATACAATGAGCAGTTCTTC. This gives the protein CASSQDWGGEIYNEQFF.

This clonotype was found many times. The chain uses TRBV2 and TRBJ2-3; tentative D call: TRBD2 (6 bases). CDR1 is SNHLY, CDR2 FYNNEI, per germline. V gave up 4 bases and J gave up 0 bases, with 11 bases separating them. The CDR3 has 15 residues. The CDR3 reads CASSGVGGSTDTQYF. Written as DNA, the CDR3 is TGTGCCAGCAGTGGGGTCGGGGGTAGCACAGATACGCAGTATTTT.

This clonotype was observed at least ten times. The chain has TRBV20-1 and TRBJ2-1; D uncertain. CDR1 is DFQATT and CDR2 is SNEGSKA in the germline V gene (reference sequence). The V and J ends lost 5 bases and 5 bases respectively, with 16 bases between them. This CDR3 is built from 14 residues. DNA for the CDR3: TGCAGTGCTCGACGTGGCGGACCGGACAATGAGCAGTTCTTC. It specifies CSARRGGPDNEQFF.

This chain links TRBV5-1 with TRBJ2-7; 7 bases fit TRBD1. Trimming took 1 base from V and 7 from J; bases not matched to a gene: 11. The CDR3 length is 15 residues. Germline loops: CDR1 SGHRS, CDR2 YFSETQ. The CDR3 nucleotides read TGCGCCAGCAGCTTGCAACAGGGGCCACCAGGGGAGCAGTACTTC. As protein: CASSLQQGPPGEQYF.

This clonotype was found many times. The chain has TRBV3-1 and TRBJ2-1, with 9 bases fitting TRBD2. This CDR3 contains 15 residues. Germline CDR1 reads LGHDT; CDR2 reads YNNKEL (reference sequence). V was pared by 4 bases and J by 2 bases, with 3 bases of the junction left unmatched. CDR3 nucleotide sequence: TGTGCCAGCAGCCTCAGGACTAGCGCCTACAATGAGCAGTTCTTC. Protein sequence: CASSLRTSAYNEQFF.

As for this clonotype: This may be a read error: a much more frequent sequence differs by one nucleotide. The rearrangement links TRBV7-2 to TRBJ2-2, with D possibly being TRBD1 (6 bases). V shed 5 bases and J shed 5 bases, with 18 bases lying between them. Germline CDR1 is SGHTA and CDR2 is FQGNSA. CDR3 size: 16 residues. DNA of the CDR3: TGTACCAGCAGCCGTTTTACAGGGACGGAGACCGGGGAGCTGTTTTTT. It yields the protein CTSSRFTGTETGELFF.

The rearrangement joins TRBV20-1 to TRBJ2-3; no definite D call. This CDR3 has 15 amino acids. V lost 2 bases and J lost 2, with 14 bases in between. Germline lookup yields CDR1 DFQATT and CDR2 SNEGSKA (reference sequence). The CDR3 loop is CSARTLEPFTDTQYF. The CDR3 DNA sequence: TGCAGTGCTAGAACCCTAGAGCCTTTCACAGATACGCAGTATTTT.

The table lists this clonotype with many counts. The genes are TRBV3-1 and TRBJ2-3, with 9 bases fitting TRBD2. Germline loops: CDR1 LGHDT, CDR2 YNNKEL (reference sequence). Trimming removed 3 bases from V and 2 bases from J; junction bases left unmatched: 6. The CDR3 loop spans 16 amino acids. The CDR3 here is CASSQVAGVYTDTQYF. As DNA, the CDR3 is TGTGCCAGCAGCCAGGTAGCGGGGGTCTACACAGATACGCAGTATTTT.

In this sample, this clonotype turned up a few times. The CDR3 region is CASSLETGSRGYTF. CDR3 nucleotide sequence: TGTGCCAGCAGCTTAGAAACTGGAAGTCGGGGCTACACCTTC. This sequence joins TRBV7-2 and TRBJ1-2; D gene ambiguous. This CDR3 is 14 amino acids long. V shed 1 base and J shed 8 bases, with 14 bases lying between them. Germline assignment: CDR1 SGHTA and CDR2 FQGNSA.

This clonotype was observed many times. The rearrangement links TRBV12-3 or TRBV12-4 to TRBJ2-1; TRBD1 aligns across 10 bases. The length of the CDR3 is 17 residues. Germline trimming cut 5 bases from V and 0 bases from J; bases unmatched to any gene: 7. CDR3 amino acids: CASSIYRTGGSYNEQFF. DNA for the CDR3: TGTGCCAGCAGTATCTACCGGACAGGGGGCTCCTACAATGAGCAGTTCTTC.

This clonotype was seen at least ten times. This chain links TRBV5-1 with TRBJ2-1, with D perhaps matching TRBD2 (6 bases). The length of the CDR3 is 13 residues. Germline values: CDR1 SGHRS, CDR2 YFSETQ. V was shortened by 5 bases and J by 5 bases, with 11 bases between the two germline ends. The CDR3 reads CASRVTRDNEQFF. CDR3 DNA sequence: TGCGCCAGCAGGGTGACTAGAGACAATGAGCAGTTCTTC.

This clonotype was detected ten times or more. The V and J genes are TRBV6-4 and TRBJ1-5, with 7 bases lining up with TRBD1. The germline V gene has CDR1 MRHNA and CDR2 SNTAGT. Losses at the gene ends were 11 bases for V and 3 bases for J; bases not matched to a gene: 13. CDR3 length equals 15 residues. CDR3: CAGAGSGQSNQPQHF. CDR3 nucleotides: TGTGCCGGCGCGGGGTCGGGACAGTCCAATCAGCCCCAGCATTTT.

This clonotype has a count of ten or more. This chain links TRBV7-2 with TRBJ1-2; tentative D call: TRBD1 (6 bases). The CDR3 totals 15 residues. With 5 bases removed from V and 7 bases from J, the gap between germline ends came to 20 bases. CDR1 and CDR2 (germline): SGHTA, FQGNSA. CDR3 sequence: CASSVEGFRGGGYTF. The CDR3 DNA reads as TGTGCCAGCAGCGTAGAGGGGTTCAGGGGAGGTGGCTACACCTTC.

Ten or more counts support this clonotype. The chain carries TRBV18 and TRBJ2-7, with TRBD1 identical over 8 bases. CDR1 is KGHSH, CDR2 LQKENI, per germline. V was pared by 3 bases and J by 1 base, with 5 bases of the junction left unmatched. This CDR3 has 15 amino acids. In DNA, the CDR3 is TGTGCCAGCTCACCTTCTCGACAGGGGTCCTACGAGCAGTACTTC. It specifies CASSPSRQGSYEQYF.

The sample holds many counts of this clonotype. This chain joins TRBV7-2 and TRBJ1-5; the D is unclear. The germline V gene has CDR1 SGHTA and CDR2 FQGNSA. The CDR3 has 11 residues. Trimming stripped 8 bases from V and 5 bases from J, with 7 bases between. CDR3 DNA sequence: TGTGCCAGCGGGGATTATCAGCCCCAGCATTTT. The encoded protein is CASGDYQPQHF.

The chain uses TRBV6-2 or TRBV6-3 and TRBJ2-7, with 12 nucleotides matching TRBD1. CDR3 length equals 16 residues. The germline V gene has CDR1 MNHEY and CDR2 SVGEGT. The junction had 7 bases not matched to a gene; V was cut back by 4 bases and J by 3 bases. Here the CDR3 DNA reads TGTGCCAGCAGTTCCTTGGGACAGGGGGCTTACTACGAGCAGTACTTC. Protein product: CASSSLGQGAYYEQYF.

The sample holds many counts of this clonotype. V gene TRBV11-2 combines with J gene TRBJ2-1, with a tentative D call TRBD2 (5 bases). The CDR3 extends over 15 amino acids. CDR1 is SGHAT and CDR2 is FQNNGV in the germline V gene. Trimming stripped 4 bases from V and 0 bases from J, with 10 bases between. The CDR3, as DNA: TGTGCCAGCAGCTCCGGGGTCGCCTCCTACAATGAGCAGTTCTTC. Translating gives CASSSGVASYNEQFF.

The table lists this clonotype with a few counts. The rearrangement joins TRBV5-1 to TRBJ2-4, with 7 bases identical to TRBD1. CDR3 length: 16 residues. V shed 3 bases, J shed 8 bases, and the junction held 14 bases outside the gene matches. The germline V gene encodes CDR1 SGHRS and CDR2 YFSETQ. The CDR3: CASSSVDRDRGYIQYF. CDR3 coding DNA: TGCGCCAGCAGCTCGGTCGACCGGGACAGAGGGTACATTCAGTACTTC. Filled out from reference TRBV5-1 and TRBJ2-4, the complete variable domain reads KAGVTQTPRYLIKTRGQQVTLSCSPISGHRSVSWYQQTPGQGLQFLFEYFSETQRNKGNFPGRFSGRQFSNSRSEMNVSTLELGDSALYLCASSSVDRDRGYIQYFGAGTRLSVL.

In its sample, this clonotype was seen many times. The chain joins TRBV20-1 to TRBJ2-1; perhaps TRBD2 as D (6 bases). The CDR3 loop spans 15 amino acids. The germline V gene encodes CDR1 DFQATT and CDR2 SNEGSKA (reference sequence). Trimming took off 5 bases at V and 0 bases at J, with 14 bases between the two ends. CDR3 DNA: TGCAGTGCTCTGGGACTGGAGAGCTCCTACAATGAGCAGTTCTTC. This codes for CSALGLESSYNEQFF.

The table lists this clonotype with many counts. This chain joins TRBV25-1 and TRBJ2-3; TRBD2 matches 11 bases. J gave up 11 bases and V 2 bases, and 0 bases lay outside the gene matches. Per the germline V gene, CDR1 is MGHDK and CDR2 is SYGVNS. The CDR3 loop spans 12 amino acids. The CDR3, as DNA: TGTGCCAGCAGTGAACTAGCGGGAGGGCAGTATTTT. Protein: CASSELAGGQYF.

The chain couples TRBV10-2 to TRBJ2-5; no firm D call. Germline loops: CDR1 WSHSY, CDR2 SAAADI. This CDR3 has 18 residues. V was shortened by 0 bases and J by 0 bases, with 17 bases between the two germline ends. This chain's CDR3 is CASSESPGKVEYQETQYF. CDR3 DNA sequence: TGCGCCAGCAGTGAGTCTCCTGGGAAGGTGGAGTACCAAGAGACCCAGTACTTC.